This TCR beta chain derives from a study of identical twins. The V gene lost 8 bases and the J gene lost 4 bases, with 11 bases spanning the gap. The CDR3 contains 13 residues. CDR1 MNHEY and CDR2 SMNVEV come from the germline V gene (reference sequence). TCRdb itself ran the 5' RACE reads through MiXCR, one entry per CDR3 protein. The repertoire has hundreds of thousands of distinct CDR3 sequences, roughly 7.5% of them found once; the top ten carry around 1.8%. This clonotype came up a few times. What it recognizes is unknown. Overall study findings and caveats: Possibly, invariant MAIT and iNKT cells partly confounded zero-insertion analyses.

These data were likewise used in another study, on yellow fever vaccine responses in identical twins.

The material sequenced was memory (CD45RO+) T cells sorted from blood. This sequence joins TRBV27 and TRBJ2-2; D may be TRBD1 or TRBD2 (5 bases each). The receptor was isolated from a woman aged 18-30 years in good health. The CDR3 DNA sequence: TGTGCCAGCGCGGCGAGGGGCACCGGGGAGCTGTTTTTT. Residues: CASAARGTGELFF.